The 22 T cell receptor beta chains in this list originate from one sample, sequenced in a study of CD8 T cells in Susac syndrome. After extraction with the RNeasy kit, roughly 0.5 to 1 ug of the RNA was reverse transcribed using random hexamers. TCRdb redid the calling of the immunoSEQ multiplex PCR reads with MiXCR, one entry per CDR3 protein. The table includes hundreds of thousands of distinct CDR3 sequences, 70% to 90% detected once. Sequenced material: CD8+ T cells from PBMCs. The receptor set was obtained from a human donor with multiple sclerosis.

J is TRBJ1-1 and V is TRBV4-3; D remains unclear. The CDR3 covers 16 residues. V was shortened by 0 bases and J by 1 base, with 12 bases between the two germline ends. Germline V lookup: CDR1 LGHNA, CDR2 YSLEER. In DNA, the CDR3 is TGCGCCAGCAGCCAAGATGGGCGGGGAGGGAACACTGAAGCTTTCTTT. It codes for CASSQDGRGGNTEAFF.

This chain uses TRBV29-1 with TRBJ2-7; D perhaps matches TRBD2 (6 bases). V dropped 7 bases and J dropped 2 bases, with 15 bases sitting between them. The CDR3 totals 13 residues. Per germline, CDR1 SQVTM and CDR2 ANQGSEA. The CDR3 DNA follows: TGCAGCGCTCTGGCGGGACGGGCCTACGAGCAGTACTTC. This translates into CSALAGRAYEQYF.

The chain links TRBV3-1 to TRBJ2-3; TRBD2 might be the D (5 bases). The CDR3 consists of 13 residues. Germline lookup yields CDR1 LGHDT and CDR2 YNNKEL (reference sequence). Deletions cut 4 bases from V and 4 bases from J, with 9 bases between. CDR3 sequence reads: CASSPGRPDTQYF. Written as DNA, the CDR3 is TGTGCCAGCAGCCCGGGAAGGCCAGATACGCAGTATTTT.

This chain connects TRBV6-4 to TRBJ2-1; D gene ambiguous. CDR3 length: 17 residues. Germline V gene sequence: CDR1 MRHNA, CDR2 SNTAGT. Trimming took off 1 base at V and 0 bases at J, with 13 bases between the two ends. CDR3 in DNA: TGTGCCAGCAGTGACTGGAGTAAGGCAGGCTCCTACAATGAGCAGTTCTTC. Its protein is CASSDWSKAGSYNEQFF.

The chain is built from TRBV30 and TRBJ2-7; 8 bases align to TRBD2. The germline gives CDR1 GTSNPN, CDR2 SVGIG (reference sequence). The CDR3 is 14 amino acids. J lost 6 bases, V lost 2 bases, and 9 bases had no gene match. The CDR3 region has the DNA TGTGCCTGGAGTTGGGCGGGAGGCACCAGCGAGCAGTACTTC. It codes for CAWSWAGGTSEQYF.

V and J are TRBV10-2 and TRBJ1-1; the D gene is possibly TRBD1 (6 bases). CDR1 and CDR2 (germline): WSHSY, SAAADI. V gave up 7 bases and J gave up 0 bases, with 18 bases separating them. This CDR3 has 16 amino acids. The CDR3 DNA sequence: TGCGCCAGCAAGGAATCTTCGGGACACCTGAACACTGAAGCTTTCTTT. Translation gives CASKESSGHLNTEAFF.

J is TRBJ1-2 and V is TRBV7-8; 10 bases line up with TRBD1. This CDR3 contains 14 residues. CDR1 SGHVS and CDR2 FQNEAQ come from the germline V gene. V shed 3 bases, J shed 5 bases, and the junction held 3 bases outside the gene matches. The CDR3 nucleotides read TGTGCCAGCAGCTTCGGACAGGGGGGTTATGGCTACACCTTC. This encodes CASSFGQGGYGYTF.

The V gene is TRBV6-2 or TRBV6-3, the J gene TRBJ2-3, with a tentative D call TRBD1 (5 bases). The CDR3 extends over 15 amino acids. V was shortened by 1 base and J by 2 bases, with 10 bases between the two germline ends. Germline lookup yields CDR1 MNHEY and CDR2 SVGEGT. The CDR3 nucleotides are TGTGCCAGCAGTTACTTCACAGGTAACACAGATACGCAGTATTTT. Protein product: CASSYFTGNTDTQYF.

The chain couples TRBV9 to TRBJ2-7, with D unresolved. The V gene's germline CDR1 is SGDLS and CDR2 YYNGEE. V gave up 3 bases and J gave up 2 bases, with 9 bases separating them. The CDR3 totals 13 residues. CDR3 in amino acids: CASSAAETYEQYF. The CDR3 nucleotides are TGTGCCAGCAGCGCGGCGGAAACCTACGAGCAGTACTTC.

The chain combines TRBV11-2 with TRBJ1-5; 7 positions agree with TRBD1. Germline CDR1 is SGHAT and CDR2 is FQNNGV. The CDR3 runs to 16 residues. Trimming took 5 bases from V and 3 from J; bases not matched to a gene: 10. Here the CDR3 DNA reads TGTGCCAGCAGCCTAGGGGACAGTCCGTTCAATCAGCCCCAGCATTTT. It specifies CASSLGDSPFNQPQHF.

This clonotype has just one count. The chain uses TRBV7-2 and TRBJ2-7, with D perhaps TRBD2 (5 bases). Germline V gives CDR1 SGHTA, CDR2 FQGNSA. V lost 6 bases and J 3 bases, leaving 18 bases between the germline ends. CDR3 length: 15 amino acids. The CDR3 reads CASRTGGPRNYEQYF. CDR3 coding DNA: TGTGCCAGCAGGACGGGCGGGCCTCGGAACTACGAGCAGTACTTC.

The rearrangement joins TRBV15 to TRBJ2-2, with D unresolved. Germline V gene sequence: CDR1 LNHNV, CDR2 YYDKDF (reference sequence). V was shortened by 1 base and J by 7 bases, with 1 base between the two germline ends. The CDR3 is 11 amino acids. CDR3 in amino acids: CATSRVGELFF. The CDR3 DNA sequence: TGTGCCACCAGCAGAGTCGGGGAGCTGTTTTTT.

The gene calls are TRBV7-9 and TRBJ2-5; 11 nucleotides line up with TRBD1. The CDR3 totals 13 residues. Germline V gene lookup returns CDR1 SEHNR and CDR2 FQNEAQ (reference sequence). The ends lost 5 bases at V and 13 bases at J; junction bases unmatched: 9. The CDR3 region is CASSPGPGTGGYF. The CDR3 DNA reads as TGTGCCAGCAGCCCGGGACCCGGGACAGGGGGGTACTTC.

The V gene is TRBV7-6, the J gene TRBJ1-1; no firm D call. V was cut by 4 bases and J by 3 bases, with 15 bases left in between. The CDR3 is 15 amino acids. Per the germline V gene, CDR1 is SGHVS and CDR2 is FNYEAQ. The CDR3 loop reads CASSSRGSTHTEAFF. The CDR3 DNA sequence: TGTGCCAGCAGCTCCCGCGGATCGACGCACACTGAAGCTTTCTTT.

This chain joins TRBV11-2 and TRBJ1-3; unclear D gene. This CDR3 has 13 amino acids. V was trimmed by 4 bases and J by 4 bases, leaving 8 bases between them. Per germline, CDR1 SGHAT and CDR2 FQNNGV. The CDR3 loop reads CASSSSPGNTIYF. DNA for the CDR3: TGTGCCAGCAGCTCTTCCCCCGGAAACACCATATATTTT.

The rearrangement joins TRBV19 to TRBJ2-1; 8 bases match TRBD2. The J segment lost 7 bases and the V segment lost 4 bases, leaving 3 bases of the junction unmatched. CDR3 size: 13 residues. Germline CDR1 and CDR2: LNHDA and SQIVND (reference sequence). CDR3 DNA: TGTGCCAGTAGTACCCCGGGAGGGAATGAGCAGTTCTTC. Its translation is CASSTPGGNEQFF.

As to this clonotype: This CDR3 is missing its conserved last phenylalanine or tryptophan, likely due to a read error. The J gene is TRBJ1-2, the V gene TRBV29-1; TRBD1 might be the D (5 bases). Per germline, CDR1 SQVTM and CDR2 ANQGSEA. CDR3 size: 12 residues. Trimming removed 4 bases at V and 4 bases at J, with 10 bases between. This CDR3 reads CSVVGDFYGYTS. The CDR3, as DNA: TGCAGCGTTGTTGGGGACTTCTATGGCTACACCTCC.

The DNA for the CDR3 is TGTGCCTGGAGTATGGGGGGACGGGGGTTCTCCTACGAGCAGTACTTC. Amino acid sequence: CAWSMGGRGFSYEQYF. The V and J genes are TRBV30 and TRBJ2-7; a possible D gene is TRBD2 (6 bases). Looked up from germline, CDR1 is GTSNPN and CDR2 is SVGIG (reference sequence). This CDR3 has 16 residues. V lost 2 bases and J 0 bases, leaving 17 bases between the germline ends.

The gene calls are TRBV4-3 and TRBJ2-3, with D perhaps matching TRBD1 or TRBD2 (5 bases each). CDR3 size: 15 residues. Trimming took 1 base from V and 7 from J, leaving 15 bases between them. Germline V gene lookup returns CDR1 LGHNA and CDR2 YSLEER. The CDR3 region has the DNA TGCGCCAGCAGCCAAGGGATTGGGACCTCGCATACGCAGTATTTT. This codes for CASSQGIGTSHTQYF.

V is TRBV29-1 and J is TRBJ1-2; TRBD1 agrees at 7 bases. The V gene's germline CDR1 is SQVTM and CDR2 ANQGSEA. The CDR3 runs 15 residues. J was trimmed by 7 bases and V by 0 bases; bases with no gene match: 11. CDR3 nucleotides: TGCAGCGTTGAAGACCCCGGCCGACAGGGAACTGGCTACACCTTC. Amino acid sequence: CSVEDPGRQGTGYTF.

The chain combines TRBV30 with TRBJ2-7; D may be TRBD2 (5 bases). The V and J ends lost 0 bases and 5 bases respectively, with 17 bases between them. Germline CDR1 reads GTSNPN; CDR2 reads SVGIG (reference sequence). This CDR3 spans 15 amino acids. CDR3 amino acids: CAWSVARIRSDEQYF. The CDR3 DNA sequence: TGTGCCTGGAGTGTAGCCCGGATCCGTAGCGACGAGCAGTACTTC.

In DNA form, the CDR3 reads TGTGCCACCAGCAGGCAACTAGCCCGACTGGGAGAGCAGTTCTTC. This gives the protein CATSRQLARLGEQFF. The V call is TRBV15, the J call TRBJ2-1; a weak D match, TRBD2 (6 bases). Between the trimmed V and J ends, which lost 3 bases and 10 bases, there was a span of 19 bases. CDR3 length equals 15 residues. Germline-derived CDR1 and CDR2 are LNHNV and YYDKDF (reference sequence).